This TCR beta chain stems from a study of prognosis after radiotherapy for stage I lung cancer (dated by TCRdb to about 2021). As for the study more broadly: Between early 2018 and 2019, around 19 stage I NSCLC patients were enrolled in Nanjing, China. No patient received concurrent therapy alongside SBRT. On tumor histology, around twelve patients had adenocarcinoma and six or seven had squamous cell carcinoma. Distant metastases were developed by four of the 19 patients after SBRT, at a median of roughly 7 months, whereas no significant progression was observed in the other 15 patients. Every patient was regarded as medically inoperable, because of comorbidities in some 13 cases and refusal of surgery in 7 cases. This study profiled peripheral blood TCR beta repertoires from stage I NSCLC patients before and after stereotactic body radiotherapy and linked the repertoires to distant failure. The cohort included about a dozen men and about six women, with a median age of approximately 73 years and a range of about 50 to 90 years. Roughly 5 patients had oligometastatic NSCLC after surgical resection of the primary tumor, and roughly 14 had newly diagnosed primary stage I lung tumors. Image-guided IMRT or VMAT was used to deliver SBRT in 3 to 5 fractions at a biologically effective dose of at least 100 Gy. The study took one blood sample before SBRT and one after SBRT from each of roughly 20 patients and sequenced all 40 or so samples.

No patient had a history of other malignancies or prior chemotherapy or radiotherapy, and all had node-negative disease on CT and PET/CT. At each of two time points, about 6.1 milliliters of peripheral venous blood were collected into EDTA tubes. PBMCs were isolated by Ficoll-Paque Plus density-gradient centrifugation. Immediately after collection, samples were stored at -80 degrees C until analysis. Two rounds of multiplex PCR were used to amplify the TCR beta CDR3 region from genomic DNA. The first PCR round used primers specific to each TRBV and TRBJ gene, and the primer sequences were filed in Chinese patent CN105087789A. Universal primers were used in the second round of PCR. The Roche High Pure PCR Template Preparation Kit was used to extract genomic DNA from frozen PBMCs. An Illumina HiSeq 3000 was used to sequence the libraries paired-end with 151 bp reads. In the original analysis: CutAdapt was used to discard raw reads that did not contain the multiplex PCR primer sequences. High-quality paired reads were merged into contigs with PEAR. TRB V, D and J gene segments were assigned to each contig with MiXCR by alignment to reference sequences. To remove sequencing errors, CDR3 sequences were clustered according to base quality and sequence similarity. Diversity was measured as Shannon entropy normalized by the natural log of productive TCR sequence number. Clonality was computed as one minus the ratio of Shannon entropy to the natural log of the number of unique clonotypes. Using the Youden index from ROC curves, the researchers picked the repertoire-metric cut-offs for progression-free survival, and all analyses were carried out in R 3.5.3. The public reads were reanalyzed by TCRdb: fastp trimming at Q25, MiXCR alignment, in-frame beta chains only. Entries that share a CDR3 protein sequence are merged under the most common genes and DNA. V and J calls and clone size were set by TCRdb, not the authors. Present in this sample are about 35,000 distinct CDR3 sequences, less than 45% of which were seen just once. Over 15% of the sample comes from the top ten.

Inclusive of the bounding cysteine and phenylalanine, the CDR3 is 14 residues long. The read is trimmed to its CDR3 DNA, 42 bases read in frame from base 1. CDR1 MDHEN and CDR2 SYDVKM were looked up in the germline V gene. Here V drops 7 bases and J drops 9 bases, and the junction holds 12 bases not matched to any gene. This clonotype was detected ten times or more. This clone's antigen is unknown. One base away there is no much larger clone; base qualities are not given. The full study reports these points: Post-SBRT Shannon entropy and its change from baseline were lower in patients who developed distant metastases; baseline Shannon entropy was not associated with metastases. None of the reported P values were adjusted for multiple comparisons. TRBV and TRBJ usage frequencies reportedly varied with metastasis status, involving two V genes at baseline and several V and two J genes after SBRT. After SBRT, the number of unique TCR clones decreased (median about 9,900 before versus some 6,900 after; Wilcoxon paired P=0.011). Tumor specificity of expanded TCR clones was not determined. Limitations of the study included a small cohort and short follow-up, and the study findings need independent validation.

The source is a donor aged 50 or older with non-small cell lung cancer. Sequenced material: PBMCs, taken before or after stereotactic body radiation therapy (not recorded which). The rearranged chain carries TRBV28 and TRBJ2-3, with 8 bases matching TRBD2. The CDR3 protein: CASTAGGGGGTQYF. The DNA reads as follows: TGTGCCAGCACCGCCGGCGGGGGCGGGGGGACGCAGTATTTT.